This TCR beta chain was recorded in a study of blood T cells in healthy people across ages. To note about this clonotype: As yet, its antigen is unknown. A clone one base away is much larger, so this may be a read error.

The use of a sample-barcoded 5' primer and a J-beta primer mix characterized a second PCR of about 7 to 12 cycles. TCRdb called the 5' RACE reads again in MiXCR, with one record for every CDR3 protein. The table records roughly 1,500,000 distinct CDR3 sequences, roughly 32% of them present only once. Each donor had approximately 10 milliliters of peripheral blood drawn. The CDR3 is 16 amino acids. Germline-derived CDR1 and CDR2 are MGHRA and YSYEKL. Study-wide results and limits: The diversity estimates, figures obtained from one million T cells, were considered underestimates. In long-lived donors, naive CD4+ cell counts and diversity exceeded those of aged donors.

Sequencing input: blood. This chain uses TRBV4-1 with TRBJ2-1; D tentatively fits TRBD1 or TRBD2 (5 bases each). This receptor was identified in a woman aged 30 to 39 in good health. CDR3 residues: CAGSQSGTGTYNEQFF. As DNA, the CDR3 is TGCGCCGGCAGTCAATCCGGGACGGGAACCTACAATGAGCAGTTCTTC.